The 31 T cell receptor beta chains presented below share a single source sample, sequenced in a study of blood T cell repertoires in COVID-19. Produced via immunoSEQ multiplex PCR; TCRdb's table is partial and in-frame only. The table includes 150,000 to 200,000 clones, about 88% detected once. Material for sequencing was peripheral blood. The receptor source for this set is a man aged 18 to 30 who had recovered from COVID-19.

The rearrangement joins TRBV10-1 to TRBJ1-5; maybe TRBD1 (5 bases). V was pared by 10 bases and J by 2 bases, with 18 bases between. CDR1 WNHNN and CDR2 SYGVQD come from the germline V gene (reference sequence). The CDR3 covers 15 residues. The CDR3 DNA follows: TGCGCCACCACAGGATTCCTACGGGGCAATCAGCCCCAGCATTTT. Translated, it gives CATTGFLRGNQPQHF.

The V and J genes are TRBV4-2 and TRBJ2-1, with 7 bases fitting TRBD2. Germline V gene sequence: CDR1 LGHNA, CDR2 YNFKEQ. This CDR3 is 16 amino acids long. V lost 3 bases and J lost 10; bases outside the gene matches: 15. Here the CDR3 DNA reads TGTGCCAGCAGCCAGGGATTCGCGGAGCGGGAAAGAGAGCAGTTCTTC. Its translation is CASSQGFAEREREQFF.

The count of this clone is one. V is TRBV6-1 and J is TRBJ1-1; D is uncertain. The CDR3 has 15 amino acids. Germline V lookup: CDR1 MNHNS, CDR2 SASEGT. Trimming removed 3 bases at V and 0 bases at J, with 11 bases between. For the CDR3, the DNA is TGTGCCAGCAGTGACAGACTATTTATGAACACTGAAGCTTTCTTT. Translation: CASSDRLFMNTEAFF.

The table lists this clone with a count of one. The chain has TRBV9 and TRBJ2-1, with 7 positions matching TRBD2. The germline V gene has CDR1 SGDLS and CDR2 YYNGEE. The CDR3 is made up of 14 amino acids. V dropped 2 bases and J dropped 7; count of bases not matched to a gene: 6. CDR3 sequence (DNA): TGTGCCAGCAGCGTGATACCAGCGGGGAATGAGCAGTTCTTC. Amino acid sequence: CASSVIPAGNEQFF.

This chain connects TRBV11-2 to TRBJ2-2; TRBD2 agrees at 13 bases. CDR1 is SGHAT, CDR2 FQNNGV, per germline. V lost 5 bases and J lost 8; bases outside the gene matches: 14. The CDR3 extends over 18 amino acids. The CDR3 here is CASSLRTSGRFLSGELFF. DNA for the CDR3: TGTGCCAGCAGCCTCCGGACTAGCGGGAGATTTTTGTCGGGGGAGCTGTTTTTT.

The rearrangement links TRBV11-2 to TRBJ2-1; 13 bases fit TRBD2. The CDR3 runs 15 residues. Germline V lookup: CDR1 SGHAT, CDR2 FQNNGV. The V gene end was trimmed by 10 bases and the J gene end by 5 bases; junction bases not matched to a gene: 8. The CDR3 sequence: CATSGTSGMNNEQFF. Here the CDR3 DNA reads TGTGCCACGTCCGGGACTAGCGGGATGAACAATGAGCAGTTCTTC.

The J gene is TRBJ2-5, the V gene TRBV19; possible D gene TRBD1, 6 bases. Trimming stripped 5 bases from V and 4 bases from J, with 11 bases between. The germline CDR1 and CDR2 sequences are LNHDA and SQIVND (reference sequence). The CDR3 contains 13 residues. CDR3 in amino acids: CASSPQGIETQYF. In nucleotides, the CDR3 is TGTGCCAGTAGTCCACAGGGTATAGAGACCCAGTACTTC.

The chain couples TRBV9 to TRBJ2-3, with TRBD1 matching over 7 bases. V lost 4 bases to trimming and J lost 4 bases; unmatched junction nucleotides: 6. The CDR3 has 14 amino acids. Germline V gives CDR1 SGDLS, CDR2 YYNGEE. The CDR3 DNA sequence: TGTGCCAGCAGCCCGGGACAGATCGCAGATACGCAGTATTTT. This encodes CASSPGQIADTQYF.

This sequence joins TRBV7-9 and TRBJ2-3; 10 bases align to TRBD1. Germline lookup yields CDR1 SEHNR and CDR2 FQNEAQ (reference sequence). The CDR3 extends over 17 amino acids. Unmatched junction bases numbered 6, after V lost 0 bases and J lost 3 bases. This chain's CDR3 is CASSLAPGQGRTDTQYF. CDR3 DNA sequence: TGTGCCAGCAGCTTAGCCCCGGGACAGGGGAGGACAGATACGCAGTATTTT. Looking up the rest from reference TRBV7-9 and TRBJ2-3 gives the full variable domain: DTGVSQNPRHKITKRGQNVTFRCDPISEHNRLYWYRQTLGQGPEFLTYFQNEAQLEKSRLLSDRFSAERPKGSFSTLEIQRTEQGDSAMYLCASSLAPGQGRTDTQYFGPGTRLTVL.

In its sample, this clone was seen many times. The chain combines TRBV19 with TRBJ1-4; D not certain. V lost 6 bases and J lost 8, with 16 bases in between. This CDR3 is 14 amino acids long. Germline V gives CDR1 LNHDA, CDR2 SQIVND (reference sequence). The CDR3 DNA reads TGTGCCAGTAGAAAGCCGGACGAGGGAGAAAAACTGTTTTTT. Translation: CASRKPDEGEKLFF.

This clone was counted a few times. The chain couples TRBV7-2 to TRBJ1-4; no firm D call. The CDR3 has 15 residues. Germline CDR1 and CDR2: SGHTA and FQGNSA. The ends were cut back, 5 bases at V and 4 bases at J, with 14 bases in the middle. DNA of the CDR3: TGTGCCAGCAGCACCTTTGGCCGGGGTAATGAAAAACTGTTTTTT. Protein: CASSTFGRGNEKLFF.

The chain links TRBV6-5 to TRBJ2-5, with D perhaps matching TRBD2 (6 bases). The V end was cut by 5 bases, the J end by 8 bases, with 9 bases between. From germline, CDR1 is MNHEY and CDR2 SVGAGI. CDR3 size: 11 residues. The CDR3: CASSPGGTQYF. The CDR3 region has the DNA TGTGCCAGCAGTCCCGGGGGAACCCAGTACTTC.

This clone was counted between two and nine times. The rearrangement links TRBV7-2 to TRBJ1-2, with TRBD1 identical over 7 bases. CDR3 length: 15 residues. Germline V gives CDR1 SGHTA, CDR2 FQGNSA. The ends lost 5 bases at V and 5 bases at J; junction bases unmatched: 11. The CDR3 DNA is TGTGCCAGCAGCCCGACAGGGCACCGGGAGTATGGCTACACCTTC. Translating it yields CASSPTGHREYGYTF. The full variable domain, completed using reference TRBV7-2 and TRBJ1-2, is GAGVSQSPSNKVTEKGKDVELRCDPISGHTALYWYRQSLGQGLEFLIYFQGNSAPDKSGLPSDRFSAERTGGSVSTLTIQRTQQEDSAVYLCASSPTGHREYGYTFGSGTRLTVV.

This clone appeared a single time. The chain's CDR3 is CARITGEYGYTF. The DNA for the CDR3 is TGTGCCAGGATCACAGGGGAATATGGCTACACCTTC. This chain uses TRBV2 with TRBJ1-2, with 7 nucleotides matching TRBD1. This CDR3 has 12 amino acids. Germline V gene sequence: CDR1 SNHLY, CDR2 FYNNEI. The ends lost 9 bases at V and 5 bases at J; junction bases unmatched: 6.

This sequence joins TRBV5-6 and TRBJ2-7; TRBD2 aligns across 8 bases. Trimming at V came to 4 bases and at J to 3 bases, leaving 12 bases not matched to a gene. CDR3 length: 16 residues. Germline V gene sequence: CDR1 SGHDT, CDR2 YYEEEE. The CDR3 reads CASSPWTGLGSYEQYF. CDR3 DNA sequence: TGTGCCAGCAGCCCTTGGACGGGACTAGGGAGCTACGAGCAGTACTTC.

The chain couples TRBV28 to TRBJ2-7; TRBD1 aligns across 8 bases. CDR3 length: 15 amino acids. V gave up 8 bases and J gave up 2 bases; unmatched junction bases: 11. Germline V gene sequence: CDR1 MDHEN, CDR2 SYDVKM. The CDR3 reads CASALTRGPPYEQYF. The CDR3 nucleotides read TGTGCCAGCGCCCTGACCAGGGGGCCACCCTACGAGCAGTACTTC.

The J gene is TRBJ1-1, the V gene TRBV2, with D unclear. Looked up from germline, CDR1 is SNHLY and CDR2 is FYNNEI. This CDR3 spans 12 amino acids. With 2 bases removed from V and 1 base from J, the gap between germline ends came to 2 bases. CDR3 bases: TGTGCCAGCAGTGAACAGAACACTGAAGCTTTCTTT. Protein: CASSEQNTEAFF.

This clone appeared a few times. The chain recombines TRBV4-1 with TRBJ1-1, with 10 nucleotides matching TRBD1. The trim removed 0 bases at V and 4 bases at J, leaving 14 bases unmatched. Germline V CDR1 and CDR2: MGHRA, YSYEKL. The CDR3 consists of 19 residues. CDR3 sequence (DNA): TGCGCCAGCAGCCAAGACTTACTGGGACAGGGGTCTTGGGTCACTGAAGCTTTCTTT. Translation: CASSQDLLGQGSWVTEAFF.

The chain couples TRBV29-1 to TRBJ2-1; 10 bases are shared with TRBD2. CDR3 length equals 13 residues. V lost 3 bases, J lost 7 bases, and 3 bases stayed unmatched. Germline V gene sequence: CDR1 SQVTM, CDR2 ANQGSEA. Here the CDR3 DNA reads TGCAGCGTTGAGCTACTAGCGGGAAATGAGCAGTTCTTC. Translating it yields CSVELLAGNEQFF.

The CDR3 region has the DNA TGTGCCAGCAGGGACAGGGTCGCCCACGAGCAGTACTTC. This encodes CASRDRVAHEQYF. The chain uses TRBV6-5 and TRBJ2-7; the match to TRBD1 covers 8 bases. V trimming: 6 bases; J trimming: 5 bases; junction bases outside the gene matches: 6. The CDR3 is 13 residues long. Germline V CDR1 and CDR2: MNHEY, SVGAGI.

This chain uses TRBV7-2 with TRBJ2-5; tentative D call: TRBD1 (7 bases). CDR3 length equals 12 residues. CDR1 and CDR2 from the germline V gene are SGHTA and FQGNSA. The V gene lost 4 bases and the J gene lost 5 bases, with 8 bases spanning the gap. In nucleotides, the CDR3 is TGTGCCAGCAGCTCAGGGGGGGAGACCCAGTACTTC. This encodes CASSSGGETQYF.

V gene TRBV21-1 combines with J gene TRBJ2-1; TRBD2, as called in the table, went unchecked against the DNA. TRBV21-1 is shown as a pseudogene. The CDR3 is 16 amino acids. CDR3 sequence (DNA): TGTGCCAGCAGCAAATCGGCACTAGCGGACTACAATGAGCAGTTCTTC. Translation gives CASSKSALADYNEQFF.

The V gene is TRBV19, the J gene TRBJ2-1; 7 bases are a match to TRBD2. Per germline, CDR1 LNHDA and CDR2 SQIVND (reference sequence). Trimming at V came to 6 bases and at J to 0 bases, leaving 11 bases not matched to a gene. This CDR3 has 17 residues. The CDR3 protein is CASSYSRRTSSYNEQFF. CDR3 bases: TGTGCCAGTAGCTATTCCCGTCGGACTAGCTCCTACAATGAGCAGTTCTTC.

The CDR3 is CASSQGQGSGSGYTF. The CDR3 bases are TGTGCCAGCAGCCAAGGACAGGGCAGCGGGTCTGGCTACACCTTC. The chain links TRBV3-1 (or the pseudogene TRBV3-2) to TRBJ1-2; 7 bases line up with TRBD1. Germline V gene lookup returns CDR1 LGHDT and CDR2 YNNKEL (reference sequence). The CDR3 spans 15 residues. The V and J ends lost 1 base and 7 bases, in that order; junction bases with no gene match: 9.

This clone was seen only once. This sample includes further DNA sequences coding for the same CDR3. This chain uses TRBV7-2 with TRBJ1-2; the match to TRBD1 covers 8 bases. The germline CDR1 and CDR2 sequences are SGHTA and FQGNSA. J was trimmed by 5 bases and V by 1 base; bases with no gene match: 3. The CDR3 extends over 14 amino acids. CDR3 in amino acids: CASSLGQGNYGYTF. The CDR3 DNA sequence: TGTGCCAGCAGCTTAGGACAGGGGAATTATGGCTACACCTTC.

This clone has only one observation. V usage is TRBV29-1 and J usage is TRBJ2-1, with TRBD2 as a possible D gene (5 bases). Germline CDR1 reads SQVTM; CDR2 reads ANQGSEA. Trimming removed 3 bases from V and 12 bases from J, with 12 bases in between. The length of the CDR3 is 11 residues. The CDR3 sequence: CSVDRGPAQFF. CDR3 sequence (DNA): TGCAGCGTTGATCGAGGGCCTGCGCAGTTCTTC.

The chain carries TRBV5-1 and TRBJ2-5; perhaps TRBD2 as D (6 bases). The CDR3 sequence is 16 residues long. Germline V gene lookup returns CDR1 SGHRS and CDR2 YFSETQ. The ends were cut back, 1 base at V and 4 bases at J, with 17 bases in the middle. The CDR3 loop reads CASSLMEAQEGETQYF. The CDR3 DNA is TGCGCCAGCAGCTTGATGGAGGCGCAGGAGGGAGAGACCCAGTACTTC.

The V gene is TRBV18, the J gene TRBJ1-2; 7 positions agree with TRBD1. This CDR3 has 13 amino acids. CDR1 is KGHSH, CDR2 LQKENI, per germline. The ends lost 5 bases at V and 2 bases at J; junction bases unmatched: 2. CDR3 nucleotide sequence: TGTGCCAGCTCATCGGGACAGAACTATGGCTACACCTTC. Translating it yields CASSSGQNYGYTF.

This clone was seen more than once but under ten times. The chain employs TRBV7-2 and TRBJ2-2; 8 bases match TRBD2. From germline, CDR1 is SGHTA and CDR2 FQGNSA. This CDR3 has 16 residues. V lost 5 bases and J lost 5; bases outside the gene matches: 10. CDR3 nucleotide sequence: TGTGCCAGCAGCCAGTATAGCGGGACTCGGACCGGGGAGCTGTTTTTT. Protein product: CASSQYSGTRTGELFF.

This chain joins TRBV6-2 or TRBV6-3 and TRBJ2-2; D ambiguous. This CDR3 spans 15 amino acids. Per the germline V gene, CDR1 is MNHEY and CDR2 is SVGEGT. Trimming shortened V by 2 bases and J by 2 bases, and 9 bases separated the two germline ends. The CDR3: CASSYPGSNTGELFF. CDR3 nucleotides: TGTGCCAGCAGTTACCCCGGTTCCAACACCGGGGAGCTGTTTTTT.

This chain joins TRBV6-5 and TRBJ2-1; 9 bases agree with TRBD2. The CDR3 is made up of 13 amino acids. J was trimmed by 7 bases and V by 7 bases; bases with no gene match: 5. From germline, CDR1 is MNHEY and CDR2 SVGAGI. This CDR3 is CASTAGGLNEQFF. In DNA, the CDR3 is TGTGCCAGCACGGCGGGAGGGTTAAATGAGCAGTTCTTC.